Given below is one T cell receptor beta chain in context. Antigen specificity is unknown. The data were obtained in a study of shared clonotypes between healthy human individuals. Germline CDR1 is SGDLS and CDR2 is YYNGEE. The V and J ends lost 3 bases and 5 bases, in that order; junction bases with no gene match: 7. CDR3 length: 14 amino acids. Sorted-subset replicate PCRs used 200 ng of genomic DNA. This amount corresponded to about 30,000 T cell genomes. Per the original data handling: With immunoSEQ giving junction-only sequences and no quality scores, filtering differed. Sequencing was performed with immunoSEQ multiplex PCR; in TCRdb, only in-frame clones are kept and a portion is missing. V and J calls and clone size come straight from that table; D and trimming were deduced from the DNA. The sample lists about 2,100,000 clones; approximately 94% were seen once. Naive CD8 populations comprised CD45RO-negative cells positively selected for CCR7, excluding terminally differentiated effector memory CD45RA+ cells.

Whole-study results and caveats: Naive CD4 clonotypes overlapped across a handful of donors at around 4.8%. Few donors restricted represented genetic and exposure-history diversity.

Input material: naive CD8+ T cells from PBMCs. This TCR derives from a young man in good health. Some clones in this sample may be carry-over from other donors' samples. The chain joins TRBV9 to TRBJ2-5, with 7 bases matching TRBD1. CDR3 sequence: CASSGPQGWETQYF. Here the CDR3 DNA reads TGTGCCAGCAGCGGACCACAGGGGTGGGAGACCCAGTACTTC.